Following are 16 T cell receptor beta chains from one sample sequenced in a study of spatial heterogeneity in lung cancer. TCRdb reprocessed the 5' RACE reads with MiXCR, giving one entry per CDR3 protein. The sample holds around 87,000 distinct CDR3 sequences, approximately 12% seen once. Regarding time point: sample taken at primary tumor resection. This sample comprised PBMCs, obtained at surgery. The receptors come from a male donor with early-stage non-small cell lung cancer.

This clonotype turned up a few times. The chain recombines TRBV28 with TRBJ1-2; D call uncertain. In germline, CDR1 is MDHEN, CDR2 SYDVKM. CDR3 size: 15 residues. The ends were cut back, 5 bases at V and 4 bases at J, with 17 bases in the middle. The CDR3 reads CASSDNTDRVYGYTF. For the CDR3, the DNA is TGTGCCAGCAGTGACAATACCGACCGGGTCTATGGCTACACCTTC.

This clonotype was counted ten times or more. The chain combines TRBV4-3 with TRBJ2-2, with D perhaps matching TRBD2 (6 bases). Per germline, CDR1 LGHNA and CDR2 YSLEER. The CDR3 runs 13 residues. V lost 0 bases to trimming and J lost 8 bases, with 7 bases between them. The CDR3 reads CASSQEGLGELFF. The DNA for the CDR3 is TGCGCCAGCAGCCAAGAAGGACTAGGGGAGCTGTTTTTT.

This chain joins TRBV27 and TRBJ2-7; 10 nucleotides line up with TRBD1. Germline V CDR1 and CDR2: MNHEY, SMNVEV (reference sequence). The CDR3 runs to 14 residues. Trimming at V came to 6 bases and at J to 2 bases, leaving 4 bases not matched to a gene. This CDR3 is CASRRTGGTYEQYF. The CDR3 bases are TGTGCCAGCAGAAGGACAGGGGGAACCTACGAGCAGTACTTC.

This clonotype was observed a few times. The chain recombines TRBV5-1 with TRBJ1-1; TRBD1 is a possible D gene (6 bases). Looked up from germline, CDR1 is SGHRS and CDR2 is YFSETQ. This CDR3 region has 14 residues. V dropped 0 bases and J dropped 4 bases, with 10 bases sitting between them. In DNA, the CDR3 is TGCGCCAGCAGCTTGGACAGGGCGAGCACTGAAGCTTTCTTT. Translated: CASSLDRASTEAFF.

CDR3 loop: CASSAYSKPNTEAFF. The DNA for the CDR3 is TGCGCCAGCAGCGCCTACAGTAAACCGAACACTGAAGCTTTCTTT. The V gene is TRBV5-1, the J gene TRBJ1-1; D is unclear. V was clipped by 4 bases and J by 1 base, with 14 bases between them. From germline, CDR1 is SGHRS and CDR2 YFSETQ. The CDR3 spans 15 residues.

The sample holds a few counts of this clonotype. V is TRBV5-1 and J is TRBJ1-4; 10 bases line up with TRBD1. V lost 4 bases to trimming and J lost 4 bases; unmatched junction nucleotides: 7. CDR1 and CDR2 from the germline V gene are SGHRS and YFSETQ. The CDR3 sequence is 16 residues long. CDR3 DNA sequence: TGCGCCAGCAGCGTATTGACAGGGGGCGTTAATGAAAAACTGTTTTTT. Its protein product is CASSVLTGGVNEKLFF.

This sequence joins TRBV24-1 and TRBJ2-1; D gene uncertain. Germline V gives CDR1 KGHDR, CDR2 SFDVKD. The V and J ends lost 1 base and 6 bases respectively, with 12 bases between them. The CDR3 loop spans 15 amino acids. The CDR3 DNA sequence: TGTGCCACCAGTGATTTAGTAGGACGAAGCAATGAGCAGTTCTTC. Its translation: CATSDLVGRSNEQFF.

This chain connects TRBV24-1 to TRBJ1-5, with TRBD1 matching over 10 bases. The V gene's germline CDR1 is KGHDR and CDR2 SFDVKD. This CDR3 is 14 amino acids long. Trimming cost V 9 bases and J 5 bases; bases outside gene matches: 6. The CDR3 DNA sequence: TGTGCCACCCAAGACAGGGGGCTGGATCAGCCCCAGCATTTT. Translation gives CATQDRGLDQPQHF.

This chain joins TRBV14 and TRBJ2-2; D is unclear. Germline V gene lookup returns CDR1 SGHDN and CDR2 FVKESK. The CDR3 is 15 amino acids. Trimming took 0 bases from V and 1 from J, leaving 6 bases between them. The DNA of the CDR3 is TGTGCCAGCAGCCAAGAGGTCAGGAACACCGGGGAGCTGTTTTTT. It encodes CASSQEVRNTGELFF.

This clonotype was seen ten or more times. The CDR3 sequence: CASSQDSFTGRYGYTF. In nucleotides, the CDR3 is TGCGCCAGCAGCCAAGATTCATTCACGGGTCGATATGGCTACACCTTC. The chain uses TRBV4-3 and TRBJ1-2; unclear D gene. V was trimmed by 0 bases and J by 5 bases, leaving 16 bases between them. Germline values: CDR1 LGHNA, CDR2 YSLEER. This CDR3 spans 16 amino acids.

This clonotype was picked up many times. This sequence joins TRBV10-3 and TRBJ2-7; 10 bases are shared with TRBD1. J was trimmed by 3 bases and V by 6 bases; bases with no gene match: 8. Germline-derived CDR1 and CDR2 are ENHRY and SYGVKD. This CDR3 has 15 residues. The DNA of the CDR3 is TGTGCCATCAGGAACGGACAGGGGGTGAACTACGAGCAGTACTTC. The encoded protein is CAIRNGQGVNYEQYF.

The chain couples TRBV7-6 to TRBJ2-5; D uncertain. V lost 5 bases and J 4 bases, leaving 20 bases between the germline ends. CDR1 and CDR2 (germline): SGHVS, FNYEAQ. The CDR3 has 16 residues. The CDR3 is CASSQKGSRARETQYF. Written as DNA, the CDR3 is TGTGCCAGCAGCCAAAAAGGTTCCCGGGCCCGAGAGACCCAGTACTTC.

This clonotype showed up many times. This rearrangement joins TRBV7-2 to TRBJ1-5, with D unresolved. The CDR3 contains 15 residues. CDR1 is SGHTA, CDR2 FQGNSA, per germline. V was trimmed by 6 bases and J by 1 base, leaving 13 bases between them. As DNA, the CDR3 is TGTGCCAGCAGTTGGGGTCATCGCAGCAATCAGCCCCAGCATTTT. This codes for CASSWGHRSNQPQHF.

This chain connects TRBV7-2 to TRBJ2-3; tentatively, D is TRBD2 (6 bases). CDR3 size: 16 residues. The V end was cut by 0 bases, the J end by 4 bases, with 14 bases between. Germline CDR1 reads SGHTA; CDR2 reads FQGNSA. The CDR3 loop reads CASSLAVGGAADTQYF. The DNA for the CDR3 is TGTGCCAGCAGCTTAGCAGTGGGGGGAGCGGCAGATACGCAGTATTTT.

This clonotype has only a few counts. The chain combines TRBV7-2 with TRBJ1-3, with D hard to call. The CDR3 has 15 amino acids. Trimming removed 4 bases from V and 1 base from J, with 11 bases in between. CDR1 and CDR2 (germline): SGHTA, FQGNSA. The CDR3 loop reads CASSSSLGSGNTIYF. CDR3 coding DNA: TGTGCCAGCAGCTCCAGCCTGGGGTCTGGAAACACCATATATTTT.

The chain is built from TRBV4-1 and TRBJ2-5; TRBD2 aligns across 8 bases. Trimming cost V 1 base and J 4 bases; bases outside gene matches: 8. CDR3 length equals 16 residues. Germline values: CDR1 MGHRA, CDR2 YSYEKL. CDR3: CASSQVGRGSGETQYF. In DNA form, the CDR3 reads TGCGCCAGCAGCCAAGTCGGGAGGGGCTCAGGAGAGACCCAGTACTTC.